This TCR beta chain was captured in a study of prognosis after radiotherapy for stage I lung cancer. Background on the study: From April 2018 through early 2019, patients with stage I non-small cell lung cancer were enrolled. Radiotherapy was followed by distant metastases in a few patients, which appeared at a median of roughly seven months; under 18 patients showed no significant progression.

Amplicons of TCR beta CDR3 were generated from genomic DNA by two-round multiplex PCR. First-round PCR used primers specific to each TRBV and TRBJ gene. TCRdb used MiXCR to reprocess the multiplex PCR reads, holding one entry per CDR3 protein. The top ten clones hold 40% of a sample with around 16,000 distinct CDR3 sequences, around 40% of them seen once. The CDR3 is 18 amino acids. V shed 0 bases and J shed 4 bases, with 22 bases lying between them. Germline lookup yields CDR1 DFQATT and CDR2 SNEGSKA (reference sequence). Regarding the study as a whole: Shannon entropy after stereotactic body radiation therapy was lower in patients who developed distant metastases.

This clonotype showed up many times. Antigen: not known. The specimen was PBMCs, collected before or after stereotactic body radiation therapy (not recorded which). The J gene is TRBJ1-5, the V gene TRBV20-1; weak D call: TRBD1 (5 bases). The clonotype comes from a donor aged 50 or older with non-small cell lung cancer. The CDR3 DNA follows: TGCAGTGCTAGAGATGAATCCGGGACCGCTTCGATAAATCAGCCCCAGCATTTT. Amino acid sequence: CSARDESGTASINQPQHF.